Following are 11 T cell receptor beta chains from one sample sequenced in a study of CD8+ T cells in alopecia areata. Extracted RNA was reverse transcribed into cDNA, the sequencing template. Clones were sequenced by immunoSEQ multiplex PCR, and TCRdb holds only the in-frame ones, with some missing. Of about 8,900 clones listed, approximately 70% are singletons. As part of sample collection, lesional scalp punch biopsies and peripheral blood were taken from alopecia areata patients. The sequencing input was skin. All receptors come from a human donor with alopecia areata.

The chain carries TRBV7-3 and TRBJ2-3; D is possibly TRBD2 (6 bases). CDR3 length: 15 residues. Germline values: CDR1 SGHTA, CDR2 FQGTGA. Trimming left V 2 bases short and J 0 bases short, with 9 bases between. CDR3 coding DNA: TGTGCCAGCAGCTTAGCCGGGACTAGCACAGATACGCAGTATTTT. The encoded protein is CASSLAGTSTDTQYF. Full variable domain (rest looked up from reference TRBV7-3 and TRBJ2-3): GAGVSQTPSNKVTEKGKYVELRCDPISGHTALYWYRQSLGQGPEFLIYFQGTGAADDSGLPNDRFFAVRPEGSVSTLKIQRTERGDSAVYLCASSLAGTSTDTQYFGPGTRLTVL.

The rearrangement links TRBV29-1 to TRBJ1-1; no reliable D call. Trimming cost V 3 bases and J 4 bases, with 9 bases left between them. CDR1 is SQVTM and CDR2 is ANQGSEA in the germline V gene. The CDR3 length is 12 residues. The CDR3 region is CSVESWGTEAFF. The CDR3 nucleotides read TGCAGCGTTGAGAGTTGGGGCACTGAAGCTTTCTTT. Drawing the rest from reference TRBV29-1 and TRBJ1-1, the complete variable domain is SAVISQKPSRDICQRGTSLTIQCQVDSQVTMMFWYRQQPGQSLTLIATANQGSEATYESGFVIDKFPISRPNLTFSTLTVSNMSPEDSSIYLCSVESWGTEAFFGQGTRLTVV.

The chain joins TRBV27 to TRBJ2-5; 7 bases align to TRBD2. The J call may not be correct, given that the DNA end is closer to TRBJ2-7. The CDR3 extends over 16 amino acids. CDR1 is MNHEY, CDR2 SMNVEV, per germline (reference sequence). The CDR3 nucleotides are TGTGCCAGCAGTTCCTCACCTAGCGGACCGACCTACGAGCAGTACTTC. Protein product: CASSSSPSGPTYEQYF.

There are a few counts of this clone. The gene calls are TRBV7-3 and TRBJ2-6, with TRBD1 matching over 7 bases. The J segment lost 4 bases and the V segment lost 5 bases, leaving 11 bases of the junction unmatched. The CDR3 spans 17 residues. CDR1 is SGHTA, CDR2 FQGTGA, per germline. The CDR3 region has the DNA TGTGCCAGCAGCGTACAGGGGACCTCGGGCGGGGCCAACGTCCTGACTTTC. As protein: CASSVQGTSGGANVLTF.

The chain joins TRBV27 to TRBJ1-2, with 7 positions matching TRBD1. V shed 6 bases and J 2 bases; nucleotides not matched to a gene: 6. Germline-derived CDR1 and CDR2 are MNHEY and SMNVEV (reference sequence). The CDR3 spans 14 residues. This CDR3 reads CASSPGGQNYGYTF. The CDR3 nucleotides read TGTGCCAGCAGCCCGGGGGGACAGAACTATGGCTACACCTTC.

The V and J genes are TRBV29-1 and TRBJ2-6, with D perhaps TRBD1 or TRBD2 (5 bases each). Per the germline V gene, CDR1 is SQVTM and CDR2 is ANQGSEA. This CDR3 comprises 16 residues. The ends were cut back, 5 bases at V and 0 bases at J, with 14 bases in the middle. The CDR3 here is CSVSRDVDSGANVLTF. CDR3 coding DNA: TGCAGCGTTAGCCGGGACGTTGACTCTGGGGCCAACGTCCTGACTTTC. Full variable domain (rest looked up from reference TRBV29-1 and TRBJ2-6): SAVISQKPSRDICQRGTSLTIQCQVDSQVTMMFWYRQQPGQSLTLIATANQGSEATYESGFVIDKFPISRPNLTFSTLTVSNMSPEDSSIYLCSVSRDVDSGANVLTFGAGSRLTVL.

This chain uses TRBV5-1 with TRBJ1-1; possible D gene TRBD1, 6 bases. Trimming pared 3 bases from V and 5 bases from J, leaving 14 bases between. This CDR3 is built from 14 residues. Per the germline V gene, CDR1 is SGHRS and CDR2 is YFSETQ. For the CDR3, the DNA is TGCGCCAGCAGCTCGTACAGGGTTGGGACTGAAGCTTTCTTT. This gives the protein CASSSYRVGTEAFF.

The chain recombines TRBV6-1 with TRBJ2-3, with TRBD2 matching 7 bases. The length of the CDR3 is 14 residues. Trimming removed 8 bases from V and 4 bases from J; junction bases left unmatched: 9. Per germline, CDR1 MNHNS and CDR2 SASEGT. In nucleotides, the CDR3 is TGTGCCAGCCTCATGCGGGGGTTGGCAGATACGCAGTATTTT. This encodes CASLMRGLADTQYF.

The chain uses TRBV27 and TRBJ2-5; tentative D call: TRBD1 (5 bases). V was clipped by 10 bases and J by 4 bases, with 13 bases between them. CDR3 length: 12 residues. Germline CDR1 MNHEY, CDR2 SMNVEV (reference sequence). In nucleotides, the CDR3 is TGTGCCACCCAGGGTTTGGGAGAGACCCAGTACTTC. It encodes CATQGLGETQYF.

The chain couples TRBV11-2 to TRBJ2-5, with 12 bases lining up with TRBD2. Germline V CDR1 and CDR2: SGHAT, FQNNGV. This CDR3 has 16 residues. Trimming at V came to 3 bases and at J to 1 base, leaving 3 bases not matched to a gene. CDR3 bases: TGTGCCAGCAGCTTGTCGACTAGCGGGGGCCAAGAGACCCAGTACTTC. This translates into CASSLSTSGGQETQYF.

This clone was detected a few times. The chain recombines TRBV19 with TRBJ1-1; TRBD1 is a possible D gene (5 bases). This CDR3 spans 14 amino acids. Looked up from germline, CDR1 is LNHDA and CDR2 is SQIVND (reference sequence). Trimming took 6 bases from V and 2 from J, leaving 13 bases between them. CDR3 in amino acids: CASRIAGVNTEAFF. The CDR3 DNA reads as TGTGCCAGTAGAATCGCGGGGGTAAACACTGAAGCTTTCTTT.